These T cell receptor beta chains were read from a single sample in a study of T cells after yellow fever vaccination. TCRdb re-derived calls from the 5' RACE reads in MiXCR, one entry per CDR3 protein. Seen here are 500,000 to 700,000 distinct CDR3 sequences, 15% to 20% observed once, and the top ten hold roughly an eighth. The starting material was PBMCs, obtained 15 days after the yellow fever booster vaccination. These receptor sequences come from a man aged 30 to 39 who received the YFV17D yellow fever vaccine. CDR3s include the opening cysteine and the closing phenylalanine or tryptophan. The D gene is left open where the match is weak. Clone size is stated in some rows and not others, as once, few, many or a class when expanded.

clone_size | d_call | j_call | v_call | cdr3_nt | cdr3_aa
NA | TRBD1 | TRBJ2-1 | TRBV20-1 | TGCAGTGCTAGTCCCTACAGGGGACGTTTGGATGAGCAGTTCTTC | CSASPYRGRLDEQFF
NA | NA | TRBJ2-5 | TRBV15 | TGTGCCACCAGCAGAGGTACCGGCAGACGGTACCAAGAGACCCAGTACTTC | CATSRGTGRRYQETQYF
NA | NA | TRBJ2-7 | TRBV4-3 | TGCGCCAGCAGCCAAGACTGGGTTAGCTCCTACGAGCAGTACTTC | CASSQDWVSSYEQYF
few | TRBD2 | TRBJ2-7 | TRBV7-9 | TGTGCCAGCAGCACCGGGACTAGCGGGAGTGACGAGCAGTACTTC | CASSTGTSGSDEQYF
few | TRBD2 | TRBJ2-2 | TRBV11-1 | TGTGCCAGCAGCGCCCTCCGGCGCGGGAGATTTTCGGTTCCTGGGGAGCTGTTTTTT | CASSALRRGRFSVPGELFF
NA | NA | TRBJ2-7 | TRBV28 | TGTGCCGCCCGGGCATTAGGGTACGAGCAGTACTTC | CAARALGYEQYF
few | NA | TRBJ1-5 | TRBV12-3/TRBV12-4 | TGTGCCAGCCGGCAGGAGAATCAGCCCCAGCATTTT | CASRQENQPQHF
NA | NA | TRBJ2-1 | TRBV5-1 | TGCGCCAGCAGCTTGTGGACGGCCTACAATGAGCAGTTCTTC | CASSLWTAYNEQFF
few | NA | TRBJ2-7 | TRBV6-1 | TGTGCCAGCAGCGTTAACGGCTACGAGCAGTACTTC | CASSVNGYEQYF
NA | TRBD1 | TRBJ2-6 | TRBV28 | TGTGCCAGCCGTCACAGGGGTACATACTCTGGGGCCAACGTCCTGACTTTC | CASRHRGTYSGANVLTF
NA | TRBD1 | TRBJ1-5 | TRBV6-1 | TGTGCCAGCAGCTCGGACAGGACAAATCAGCCCCAGCATTTT | CASSSDRTNQPQHF
NA | TRBD2 | TRBJ2-5 | TRBV5-5 | TGTGCCAGCGGATTAGCGGGCCAAGAGACCCAGTACTTC | CASGLAGQETQYF
many | TRBD2 | TRBJ2-7 | TRBV7-2 | TGTGCCAGCAGCTTGGCGGGACTAGGCTACGAGCAGTACTTC | CASSLAGLGYEQYF
few | TRBD1 | TRBJ2-5 | TRBV29-1 | TGCAGCGGCGACCACAGGGGGCAGGAGACCCAGTACTTC | CSGDHRGQETQYF
few | NA | TRBJ1-6 | TRBV7-2 | TGTGCCAGCAGCTTAGCTCATGGAGGGGCGGTAAATTCACCCCTCCACTTT | CASSLAHGGAVNSPLHF
many | NA | TRBJ2-7 | TRBV12-3/TRBV12-4 | TGTGCCAGCAGTTCTGACGGTGGGTCCTACGAGCAGTACTTC | CASSSDGGSYEQYF
few | NA | TRBJ2-3 | TRBV20-1 | TGCAGTGCTAGGAAGGGGGGAGATACGCAGTATTTT | CSARKGGDTQYF
few | TRBD1 | TRBJ2-7 | TRBV10-2 | TGCGCCAGCAGGGGGACAGGGACGACTTACGAGCAGTACTTC | CASRGTGTTYEQYF
NA | NA | TRBJ1-6 | TRBV20-1 | TGCAGTGCTAGAATGGGACCCGAGAACCTATGGTCCTATAATTCACCCCTCCACTTT | CSARMGPENLWSYNSPLHF
few | NA | TRBJ2-1 | TRBV20-1 | TGCAGTGCCGAACCCTCTAGCGCAACATACAATGAGCAGTTCTTC | CSAEPSSATYNEQFF
NA | TRBD1 | TRBJ1-4 | TRBV3-1 | TGTGCCAGCAGCCAACGGACAGGGATAGGTGAAAAACTGTTTTTT | CASSQRTGIGEKLFF
NA | TRBD1 | TRBJ1-2 | TRBV28 | TGTGCCACCACGGACAGGGGGTATGGCTACACCTTC | CATTDRGYGYTF
NA | NA | TRBJ2-3 | TRBV18 | TGTGCCAGCTCACCACGAGAGGGGGTGTGGGATTTT | CASSPREGVWDF
NA | TRBD2 | TRBJ2-1 | TRBV9 | TGTGCCAGCAGCGGTATAGGACGGGGGGGCAATGAGCAGTTCTTC | CASSGIGRGGNEQFF
many | NA | TRBJ2-3 | TRBV5-1 | TGCGCCAGCAGCTTACAGGGAGGCACAGATACGCAGTATTTT | CASSLQGGTDTQYF
few | NA | TRBJ2-7 | TRBV6-5 | TGTGCCAGCAGTTACTCGCTGTTAGCCGATGAATACGAGCAGTACTTC | CASSYSLLADEYEQYF
NA | TRBD1 | TRBJ1-6 | TRBV6-5 | TGTGCCAGCAGTTACACTGGACAGGGGTCCAATTCACCCCTCCACTTT | CASSYTGQGSNSPLHF
NA | NA | TRBJ2-5 | TRBV7-2 | TGTGCCAGCAGCTTAGGCGCTGACCAGTACTTC | CASSLGADQYF
NA | NA | TRBJ2-3 | TRBV3-1 | TGTGCCAGCAGCCAAGACAGCTCGCTCAACACAGATACGCAGTATTTT | CASSQDSSLNTDTQYF
NA | NA | TRBJ2-6 | TRBV5-1 | TGCGCCAGCAGCCCTTACCAACTCTCTGGGGCCAACGTCCTGACTTTC | CASSPYQLSGANVLTF
NA | NA | TRBJ2-7 | TRBV6-5 | TGTGCCAGCAGTTACTCCGGGGCGCGGGTCGAGCAGTACTTC | CASSYSGARVEQYF
few | TRBD2 | TRBJ2-7 | TRBV11-2 | TGTGCCAGCAGCTTAGTTCTAGCGGGAGCCTACGAGCAGTACTTC | CASSLVLAGAYEQYF
NA | TRBD2 | TRBJ2-3 | TRBV5-1 | TGCGCCAGCAGCCCAGACCCCTTAGCGGGAGCAGATACGCAGTATTTT | CASSPDPLAGADTQYF
NA | TRBD2 | TRBJ2-7 | TRBV18 | TGTGCCAGCTCACCGTGGGCTAGCGGGGACTACGAGCAGTACTTC | CASSPWASGDYEQYF
few | NA | TRBJ2-5 | TRBV21-1 | TGTGCCAGCAGCAAAAAACTGAGGCAGAAACAAGAGACCCAGTACTTC | CASSKKLRQKQETQYF
NA | NA | TRBJ2-7 | TRBV12-3/TRBV12-4 | TGTGCCAGCAGTTTGAGTAGCGGCGAGCAGTACTTC | CASSLSSGEQYF
many | TRBD2 | TRBJ2-5 | TRBV20-1 | TGCAGTGTTTACAGACTAGCGGGAGGTCAAGAGACCCAGTACTTC | CSVYRLAGGQETQYF
NA | NA | TRBJ1-5 | TRBV3-1 | TGTGCCAGCAGCCAAGCCGGTCTCACGGCCAATCAGCCCCAGCATTTT | CASSQAGLTANQPQHF
NA | NA | TRBJ2-1 | TRBV5-1 | TGCGCCAGCAGCTTGGGACAAGGCGTTATGAACAATGAGCAGTTCTTC | CASSLGQGVMNNEQFF
NA | TRBD1 | TRBJ1-2 | TRBV2 | TGTGCCAGCCCTTGGGACAGGGGTATTGGCTACACCTTC | CASPWDRGIGYTF
NA | TRBD1 | TRBJ2-3 | TRBV5-4 | TGTGCCAGCAGCCCGCAGGGGGTTCTCGATACGCAGTATTTT | CASSPQGVLDTQYF
few | NA | TRBJ2-1 | TRBV19 | TGTGCCAGTAGTATGGTAGATTACAATGAGCAGTTCTTC | CASSMVDYNEQFF
few | NA | TRBJ2-7 | TRBV5-5 | TGTGCCAGCAGCCTACGGAGGGTCGGGGACGAGCAGTACTTC | CASSLRRVGDEQYF
few | TRBD1 | TRBJ1-4 | TRBV5-1 | TGCGCCAGCAGCTTGGGGACAGGGTCGGTCGCTACTAATGAAAAACTGTTTTTT | CASSLGTGSVATNEKLFF
many | NA | TRBJ2-3 | TRBV3-1 | TGTGCCAGCAGCCCGGGACGTACTACGTTTTCCACAGATACGCAGTATTTT | CASSPGRTTFSTDTQYF
many | NA | TRBJ2-1 | TRBV6-2/TRBV6-3 | TGTGCCAGCAGTTACGGGGGATTCGATGAGCAGTTCTTC | CASSYGGFDEQFF
NA | NA | TRBJ2-7 | TRBV6-2/TRBV6-3 | TGTGCCAGCAGTTACGGTACAGCTCGCGAGCAGTACTTC | CASSYGTAREQYF
few | NA | TRBJ2-2 | TRBV7-8 | TGTGCCAGCAGCTTAGTGGTCGGGGCCGGGGAGCTGTTTTTT | CASSLVVGAGELFF
NA | NA | TRBJ2-7 | TRBV20-1 | TGCAGTGCTACCGACGGACCCGGCTACTACGAGCAGTACTTC | CSATDGPGYYEQYF
few | NA | TRBJ2-5 | TRBV3-1 | TGTGCCAGCAGCCAAGTAGAGACTACCAGGTCGGGGACCCAGTACTTC | CASSQVETTRSGTQYF
NA | TRBD2 | TRBJ2-1 | TRBV7-2 | TGTGCCAGCAGCTTTAGCGGGAGGGCTAGTGAGCAGTTCTTC | CASSFSGRASEQFF
few | NA | TRBJ2-3 | TRBV24-1 | TGTGCCACCAGTGATTTGACGGGAACGCAGTATTTT | CATSDLTGTQYF
few | NA | TRBJ2-3 | TRBV30 | TGTGCCTGGAGTCCCACAGATACGCAGTATTTT | CAWSPTDTQYF
few | NA | TRBJ1-1 | TRBV7-9 | TGTGCCAGCAGCCTTACAAGGGGCCACACTGAAGCTTTCTTT | CASSLTRGHTEAFF
few | NA | TRBJ2-3 | TRBV4-3 | TGCGCCAGCAGCCCCCGGGAAAACACAGATACGCAGTATTTT | CASSPRENTDTQYF